Shown below are 23 T cell receptor beta chains from a single sample sequenced in a study of CD8 T cells in ankylosing spondylitis. Via MiXCR, TCRdb re-called the 5' RACE reads, giving one row per CDR3 protein. The sample carries roughly 130,000 distinct CDR3 sequences, roughly 13% recorded once. Sequenced material: blood, either unsorted or a sorted T cell fraction (not recorded which). All receptors come from a female donor with ankylosing spondylitis or in good health (not recorded which).

The rearrangement links TRBV20-1 to TRBJ1-1; D is uncertain. CDR1 and CDR2 from the germline V gene are DFQATT and SNEGSKA (reference sequence). The V end was cut by 3 bases, the J end by 11 bases, with 19 bases between. CDR3 length: 13 amino acids. This CDR3 is CSASATLEGSAFF. CDR3 bases: TGCAGTGCTAGTGCGACCCTGGAGGGTAGTGCTTTCTTT.

This clonotype was seen repeatedly, ten times or more. This chain connects TRBV12-3 or TRBV12-4 to TRBJ2-1; TRBD2 might be the D (5 bases). Trimming took off 0 bases at V and 9 bases at J, with 6 bases between the two ends. The CDR3 totals 12 residues. The CDR3 loop is CASSLAGSEQFF. In DNA form, the CDR3 reads TGTGCCAGCAGTTTAGCGGGGAGTGAGCAGTTCTTC.

This clonotype was counted ten times or more. The chain carries TRBV5-1 and TRBJ2-1, with 7 positions matching TRBD2. The V segment lost 2 bases and the J segment 0 bases; nucleotides outside the gene matches: 2. Germline V gene lookup returns CDR1 SGHRS and CDR2 YFSETQ. This CDR3 contains 15 residues. The CDR3 sequence: CASSLAGPSYNEQFF. The CDR3 coding sequence is TGCGCCAGCAGCTTAGCGGGGCCCTCCTACAATGAGCAGTTCTTC.

This clonotype was seen many times. J is TRBJ2-1 and V is TRBV20-1; 9 bases are shared with TRBD2. Losses at the gene ends were 6 bases for V and 0 bases for J; bases not matched to a gene: 6. The CDR3 length is 15 residues. CDR1 DFQATT and CDR2 SNEGSKA come from the germline V gene (reference sequence). Written as DNA, the CDR3 is TGCAGTGCCGGACTAGCGCAAAGCTCCTACAATGAGCAGTTCTTC. It codes for CSAGLAQSSYNEQFF.

The CDR3 sequence: CASSDPSGVRDEQFF. The CDR3 coding sequence is TGTGCCAGCAGTGATCCCTCGGGGGTAAGGGATGAGCAGTTCTTC. The chain has TRBV6-1 and TRBJ2-1; D might be TRBD2 (6 bases). V shed 3 bases and J shed 8 bases, with 17 bases lying between them. The CDR3 covers 15 residues. Germline lookup yields CDR1 MNHNS and CDR2 SASEGT.

The gene calls are TRBV6-1 and TRBJ2-3; 8 nucleotides line up with TRBD1. The CDR3 is 15 residues long. The V gene end was trimmed by 6 bases and the J gene end by 5 bases; junction bases not matched to a gene: 10. Per the germline V gene, CDR1 is MNHNS and CDR2 is SASEGT. As DNA, the CDR3 is TGTGCCAGCAGCGACCGGGACAGGCTCGGAGATACGCAGTATTTT. This codes for CASSDRDRLGDTQYF.

This clonotype was counted ten times or more. This CDR3 reads CASSSTSSYHEQFF. In nucleotides, the CDR3 is TGTGCCAGCAGCTCGACGAGTAGCTATCATGAGCAGTTCTTC. V is TRBV7-3 and J is TRBJ2-1; the D is unclear. Germline values: CDR1 SGHTA, CDR2 FQGTGA. This CDR3 is built from 14 residues. The germline V and J ends were trimmed by 4 bases and 8 bases, with 15 bases remaining between them.

At least ten counts were recorded for this clonotype. This chain uses TRBV27 with TRBJ1-6; D is uncertain. This CDR3 has 13 residues. The germline V and J ends were trimmed by 5 bases and 9 bases, with 11 bases remaining between them. Per the germline V gene, CDR1 is MNHEY and CDR2 is SMNVEV (reference sequence). The CDR3: CASSVAVGSPLHF. The DNA for the CDR3 is TGTGCCAGCAGTGTAGCTGTTGGTTCACCCCTCCACTTT.

This clonotype was picked up a small number of times. The chain uses TRBV27 and TRBJ2-1; TRBD2 aligns across 10 bases. Unmatched junction bases numbered 6, after V lost 4 bases and J lost 6 bases. The germline gives CDR1 MNHEY, CDR2 SMNVEV (reference sequence). CDR3 size: 15 residues. CDR3 sequence (DNA): TGTGCCAGCAGTTACGTAGCGGGAGGCGGCAATGAGCAGTTCTTC. Translated, it gives CASSYVAGGGNEQFF.

As for this clonotype: Germline and junction disagree at one end, which may indicate a read error. The chain employs TRBV7-8 and TRBJ2-3; 8 bases fit TRBD2. CDR3 length: 15 amino acids. In germline, CDR1 is SGHVS, CDR2 FQNEAQ. The CDR3 sequence is CVSSFREGGTDTQYF. Here the CDR3 DNA reads TGTGTCAGCAGCTTCCGGGAGGGGGGCACAGATACGCAGTATTTT. The whole variable domain, remainder taken from reference TRBV7-8 and TRBJ2-3, is GAGVSQSPRYKVAKRGQDVALRCDPISGHVSLFWYQQALGQGPEFLTYFQNEAQLDKSGLPSDRFFAERPEGSVSTLKIQRTQQEDSAVYLCVSSFREGGTDTQYFGPGTRLTVL.

Only a few counts were recorded for this clonotype. The chain combines TRBV2 with TRBJ2-6; a possible D gene is TRBD1 (6 bases). CDR1 and CDR2 (germline): SNHLY, FYNNEI. CDR3 length: 16 residues. With 7 bases removed from V and 2 bases from J, the gap between germline ends came to 15 bases. The CDR3 spells CASTRPGEAGANVLTF. The DNA for the CDR3 is TGTGCCAGCACCCGACCAGGGGAAGCTGGGGCCAACGTCCTGACTTTC.

The rearrangement joins TRBV3-1 to TRBJ2-3; the D gene is possibly TRBD2 (6 bases). The CDR3 contains 16 residues. Germline V gene sequence: CDR1 LGHDT, CDR2 YNNKEL (reference sequence). Trimming cost V 4 bases and J 2 bases, with 16 bases left between them. The CDR3 spells CASSPYPTGATDTQYF. As DNA, the CDR3 is TGTGCCAGCAGCCCCTACCCAACGGGAGCCACAGATACGCAGTATTTT.

This clonotype was picked up many times. J is TRBJ2-2 and V is TRBV20-1, with 8 nucleotides matching TRBD1. Germline assignment: CDR1 DFQATT and CDR2 SNEGSKA (reference sequence). Unmatched junction bases numbered 8, after V lost 0 bases and J lost 5 bases. The CDR3 length is 16 residues. CDR3 amino acids: CSARDRRQGRTGELFF. The CDR3, as DNA: TGCAGTGCTAGAGATCGAAGACAGGGGAGGACCGGGGAGCTGTTTTTT.

This clonotype has only a few counts. The CDR3 DNA reads TGTGCCAGCAGCTTAGATCGCCAGGGAAACACCATATATTTT. Encoded protein: CASSLDRQGNTIYF. The chain recombines TRBV11-2 with TRBJ1-3; D remains unclear. From germline, CDR1 is SGHAT and CDR2 FQNNGV. This CDR3 contains 14 residues. The germline V and J ends were trimmed by 0 bases and 4 bases, with 7 bases remaining between them. Full variable domain (remainder filled in from reference TRBV11-2 and TRBJ1-3): EAGVAQSPRYKIIEKRQSVAFWCNPISGHATLYWYQQILGQGPKLLIQFQNNGVVDDSQLPKDRFSAERLKGVDSTLKIQPAKLEDSAVYLCASSLDRQGNTIYFGEGSWLTVV.

A few counts support this clonotype. V is TRBV11-1 and J is TRBJ2-5, with TRBD1 matching 7 bases. Germline V gene data show CDR1 as SGHAT and CDR2 as FQDESV (reference sequence). This CDR3 contains 20 residues. The trim removed 5 bases at V and 5 bases at J, leaving 26 bases unmatched. The CDR3 DNA reads TGTGCCAGCAGCCCCCCAGAATTAATCTTAAGGACAGGCCCAGGGGAGACCCAGTACTTC. It encodes CASSPPELILRTGPGETQYF.

This clonotype was found a few times. J is TRBJ2-1 and V is TRBV5-6, with 10 positions matching TRBD2. Germline CDR1 reads SGHDT; CDR2 reads YYEEEE. The CDR3 consists of 14 residues. Unmatched junction bases numbered 4, after V lost 0 bases and J lost 10 bases. The CDR3 here is CASSLEGLAVEQFF. CDR3 coding DNA: TGTGCCAGCAGCTTGGAAGGACTAGCGGTCGAGCAGTTCTTC. The whole variable domain, remainder taken from reference TRBV5-6 and TRBJ2-1, is DAGVTQSPTHLIKTRGQQVTLRCSPKSGHDTVSWYQQALGQGPQFIFQYYEEEERQRGNFPDRFSGHQFPNYSSELNVNALLLGDSALYLCASSLEGLAVEQFFGPGTRLTVL.

The sample holds many counts of this clonotype. The chain is built from TRBV20-1 and TRBJ2-3, with 8 positions matching TRBD2. CDR3 length equals 14 residues. In germline, CDR1 is DFQATT, CDR2 SNEGSKA (reference sequence). In DNA form, the CDR3 reads TGCAGCCCGGAACGGGGGGGCCTCGCAGATACGCAGTATTTT. Translation: CSPERGGLADTQYF.

This clonotype showed up just a few times. The J gene is TRBJ1-4, the V gene TRBV27; D may be TRBD1 (5 bases). The CDR3 contains 15 residues. CDR1 and CDR2 from the germline V gene are MNHEY and SMNVEV (reference sequence). V gave up 6 bases and J gave up 2 bases, with 13 bases separating them. CDR3 protein: CASRIAGGTNEKLFF. The CDR3 DNA follows: TGTGCCAGCAGAATAGCCGGGGGTACTAATGAAAAACTGTTTTTT.

This clonotype showed up many times. The J gene is TRBJ2-1, the V gene TRBV29-1; 11 bases are a match to TRBD2. V lost 6 bases, J lost 4 bases, and 8 bases stayed unmatched. CDR1 SQVTM and CDR2 ANQGSEA come from the germline V gene. This CDR3 spans 15 amino acids. CDR3 region: CSVGPASGGYNEQFF. CDR3 in DNA: TGCAGCGTCGGTCCTGCTAGCGGGGGGTACAATGAGCAGTTCTTC.

This chain connects TRBV30 to TRBJ1-1; the D is unclear. Per germline, CDR1 GTSNPN and CDR2 SVGIG (reference sequence). The CDR3 is 12 amino acids. The V and J ends lost 3 bases and 3 bases respectively, with 8 bases between them. CDR3 in amino acids: CAWRVGYTEAFF. CDR3 DNA: TGTGCCTGGAGAGTTGGGTACACTGAAGCTTTCTTT.

This clonotype has ten or more counts. The gene calls are TRBV12-3 or TRBV12-4 and TRBJ2-3; no clear D. The CDR3 has 12 residues. Trimming took off 3 bases at V and 7 bases at J, with 8 bases between the two ends. The chain's CDR3 is CASSFMGNTQYF. The CDR3 coding sequence is TGTGCCAGCAGTTTTATGGGTAATACGCAGTATTTT.

About this clonotype: At one end, the junction sequence differs from germline, possibly due to a read error. The chain is built from TRBV3-1 and TRBJ2-7, with D possibly TRBD2 on 6 matching bases. This CDR3 is 12 amino acids long. Looked up from germline, CDR1 is LGHDT and CDR2 is YNNKEL (reference sequence). In DNA, the CDR3 is TGTGCCAGCAGCTCCGTTGGGGAGGCCTCAATGTTC. It specifies CASSSVGEASMF.

This clonotype occurred many times. The chain employs TRBV7-9 and TRBJ2-7; 10 bases match TRBD2. V dropped 5 bases and J dropped 0; count of bases not matched to a gene: 4. Germline lookup yields CDR1 SEHNR and CDR2 FQNEAQ (reference sequence). The CDR3 spans 15 residues. The CDR3 region is CASSVPSGGSYEQYF. The CDR3 bases are TGTGCCAGCAGCGTACCTAGCGGGGGCTCCTACGAGCAGTACTTC.